This T cell receptor (beta chain) stems from a study of T cell clones after liver transplantation. Study results and caveats: Compared with third party-reactive sequences, donor-reactive ones declined more, independent of withdrawal success.

Method: immunoSEQ multiplex PCR; TCRdb's copy keeps in-frame clones and lacks some. Seen here are tens of thousands of clones, less than 90% observed once, and the top ten hold about 2.5%. Turning to this clone: The antigen remains unidentified.

With 8 bases removed from V and 1 base from J, the gap between germline ends came to 16 bases. The CDR3 is 15 residues long. Germline-derived CDR1 and CDR2 are LNHDA and SQIVND (reference sequence). The TCR sequence derives from a human patient who received a liver transplant. Some T cells may have originated in the graft donor. The chain carries TRBV19 and TRBJ2-3; D may be TRBD1 (7 bases). Sample: CD4+ T cells from blood, taken at the 22-month timepoint. The DNA of the CDR3 is TGTGCCAGTGGCCTCCAGGGGGGCGGCACAGATACGCAGTATTTT. It yields the protein CASGLQGGGTDTQYF.